Below, 16 T cell receptor beta chains from the same sample are listed, as sequenced in a study of post-analysis software for immune sequencing data. Study outcomes and limitations: Patients had higher frequencies than controls of roughly five TRBV segments, including TRBV5-6, TRBV5-1 and TRBV20-1.

cDNA libraries for TCR beta contained unique molecular identifiers. TCRdb reanalysed the PCR reads using MiXCR and keeps one entry per CDR3 protein. Counted here are fewer than 850,000 distinct CDR3 sequences, around 27% occurring once; the ten biggest clones make up around 0.6%. The antigens of these receptors remain unknown. Sequencing was carried out using blood. The receptors originated from a girl aged 10-17 years with multiple sclerosis.

This clonotype was detected a few times. The V gene is TRBV12-3 or TRBV12-4, the J gene TRBJ1-6, with 9 bases matching TRBD1. This CDR3 is 12 amino acids long. V shed 6 bases, J shed 16 bases, and the junction held 7 bases outside the gene matches. The CDR3 spells CASSFRDRALHF. CDR3 nucleotide sequence: TGTGCCAGCAGCTTCCGGGACAGGGCGCTCCACTTT.

This clonotype was observed many times. The chain combines TRBV7-9 with TRBJ2-7, with D maybe TRBD2 (6 bases). The ends were cut back, 4 bases at V and 0 bases at J, with 10 bases in the middle. CDR3 length equals 14 residues. Germline V gives CDR1 SEHNR, CDR2 FQNEAQ (reference sequence). CDR3: CASSWGTLSYEQYF. The CDR3 bases are TGTGCCAGCAGCTGGGGGACTCTCTCCTACGAGCAGTACTTC.

The chain carries TRBV20-1 and TRBJ2-1; TRBD1 matches 8 bases. Germline CDR1 is DFQATT and CDR2 is SNEGSKA (reference sequence). This CDR3 is 14 amino acids long. Trimming removed 6 bases from V and 5 bases from J; junction bases left unmatched: 9. As DNA, the CDR3 is TGCAGTGCCGAACCTACGGGACAGGACAATGAGCAGTTCTTC. It encodes CSAEPTGQDNEQFF.

This clonotype came up a few times. The chain recombines TRBV6-1 with TRBJ2-6, with 7 nucleotides matching TRBD1. This CDR3 spans 18 amino acids. Losses at the gene ends were 6 bases for V and 0 bases for J; bases not matched to a gene: 11. CDR1 and CDR2 (germline): MNHNS, SASEGT. The CDR3 protein is CASSINRGYNSGANVLTF. Written as DNA, the CDR3 is TGTGCCAGCAGCATAAACAGGGGATACAACTCTGGGGCCAACGTCCTGACTTTC.

The J gene is TRBJ2-7, the V gene TRBV20-1; D is possibly TRBD2 (6 bases). Germline V gene lookup returns CDR1 DFQATT and CDR2 SNEGSKA (reference sequence). Trimming shortened V by 3 bases and J by 4 bases, and 25 bases separated the two germline ends. CDR3 size: 17 residues. The CDR3 sequence: CSASIISAGPASYEQYF. CDR3 DNA sequence: TGCAGTGCTAGTATCATATCTGCGGGACCGGCCTCTTACGAGCAGTACTTC.

The V gene is TRBV29-1, the J gene TRBJ2-5; no definite D call. TRBJ2-7 matches the DNA end more closely, so the J call is doubtful. This CDR3 comprises 10 residues. The germline gives CDR1 SQVTM, CDR2 ANQGSEA. This chain's CDR3 is CSVVVGEQYF. In nucleotides, the CDR3 is TGCAGCGTTGTTGTTGGCGAGCAGTACTTC.

CDR3 residues: CASRGQGAITEAFF. The DNA for the CDR3 is TGTGCCAGCCGGGGACAGGGGGCAATCACTGAAGCTTTCTTT. This chain joins TRBV6-1 and TRBJ1-1; 12 nucleotides match TRBD1. Germline V gives CDR1 MNHNS, CDR2 SASEGT. V was clipped by 8 bases and J by 4 bases; unmatched bases: 5. The CDR3 sequence is 14 residues long.

This chain uses TRBV12-3 or TRBV12-4 with TRBJ2-1; 8 positions agree with TRBD1. The CDR3 sequence is 16 residues long. The junction had 4 bases not matched to a gene; V was cut back by 3 bases and J by 0 bases. The CDR3 sequence is CASSLDRVISYNEQFF. CDR3 DNA sequence: TGTGCCAGCAGTTTGGACAGGGTTATCTCCTACAATGAGCAGTTCTTC.

The chain recombines TRBV5-1 with TRBJ2-5; D assignment may be TRBD1 or TRBD2 (6 bases each). The germline gives CDR1 SGHRS, CDR2 YFSETQ. Trimming removed 4 bases at V and 5 bases at J, with 21 bases between. This CDR3 is 16 amino acids long. CDR3 DNA: TGCGCCAGCAGCCCGACTCGGGGGCTTTCGATGGAGACCCAGTACTTC. This encodes CASSPTRGLSMETQYF. Full variable domain (rest looked up from reference TRBV5-1 and TRBJ2-5): KAGVTQTPRYLIKTRGQQVTLSCSPISGHRSVSWYQQTPGQGLQFLFEYFSETQRNKGNFPGRFSGRQFSNSRSEMNVSTLELGDSALYLCASSPTRGLSMETQYFGPGTRLLVL.

The rearrangement links TRBV29-1 to TRBJ2-3; perhaps TRBD2 as D (6 bases). Germline V lookup: CDR1 SQVTM, CDR2 ANQGSEA. V lost 5 bases, J lost 2 bases, and 11 bases lay in between. The CDR3 has 13 residues. CDR3 protein: CSVSGGVTDTQYF. The CDR3 DNA follows: TGCAGCGTTTCAGGAGGGGTCACAGATACGCAGTATTTT.

The chain is built from TRBV9 and TRBJ2-7; no firm D call. The V gene's germline CDR1 is SGDLS and CDR2 YYNGEE. The CDR3 runs to 14 residues. Trimming shortened V by 0 bases and J by 3 bases, and 10 bases separated the two germline ends. The CDR3 DNA sequence: TGTGCCAGCAGCGTAGAAGGGAACCACTACGAGCAGTACTTC. Translating gives CASSVEGNHYEQYF.

This clonotype was seen at least ten times. The chain joins TRBV10-1 to TRBJ2-5, with 8 nucleotides matching TRBD1. Trimming cost V 4 bases and J 4 bases; bases outside gene matches: 5. Germline loops: CDR1 WNHNN, CDR2 SYGVQD (reference sequence). There are 14 residues in the CDR3. CDR3 nucleotide sequence: TGCGCCAGCAGTGCTGAGGACAGGGCAGAGACCCAGTACTTC. This sequence encodes CASSAEDRAETQYF.

The gene calls are TRBV20-1 and TRBJ2-7; perhaps D is TRBD1 or TRBD2 (6 bases each). Germline CDR1 DFQATT, CDR2 SNEGSKA (reference sequence). The length of the CDR3 is 16 residues. The V and J ends lost 3 bases and 3 bases respectively, with 21 bases between them. CDR3 protein: CSASAYGGMEVYEQYF. For the CDR3, the DNA is TGCAGTGCTAGTGCTTACGGGGGCATGGAGGTCTACGAGCAGTACTTC.

Written as DNA, the CDR3 is TGCGCCAGCAGCTGGAAATGGGGGGCGAACACTGAAGCTTTCTTT. Residues: CASSWKWGANTEAFF. The chain uses TRBV5-1 and TRBJ1-1; maybe TRBD1 (6 bases). The CDR3 contains 15 residues. V lost 3 bases and J lost 1, with 13 bases in between. Germline V gene data show CDR1 as SGHRS and CDR2 as YFSETQ.

In this sample, this clonotype turned up a few times. This rearrangement joins TRBV5-1 to TRBJ2-3, with TRBD2 matching over 8 bases. CDR1 SGHRS and CDR2 YFSETQ come from the germline V gene. J was trimmed by 0 bases and V by 6 bases; bases with no gene match: 12. CDR3 size: 17 residues. CDR3 protein: CASTLAGRLASTDTQYF. As DNA, the CDR3 is TGCGCCAGCACCCTAGCGGGCCGACTCGCTAGCACAGATACGCAGTATTTT.

The chain recombines TRBV20-1 with TRBJ2-1; TRBD2 is a possible D gene (6 bases). Trimming removed 3 bases from V and 6 bases from J, with 18 bases in between. This CDR3 is built from 15 residues. The germline gives CDR1 DFQATT, CDR2 SNEGSKA (reference sequence). The CDR3 spells CSAREGGTFLNEQFF. CDR3 nucleotide sequence: TGCAGTGCTAGGGAGGGCGGGACCTTTCTCAATGAGCAGTTCTTC.